A selection of T cell receptor beta chains follows, all from one sample in a study of T cell changes during pregnancy in multiple sclerosis. The table came from immunoSEQ multiplex PCR; TCRdb's copy has only in-frame clones and leaves some out. The profile covers 50,000 to 60,000 clones, with around nine tenths appearing a single time and 0.35% to 0.45% taken by the ten largest. The starting material was CD4+ T cells from peripheral blood mononuclear cells, obtained in the third trimester of pregnancy. The receptors derive from a female donor with multiple sclerosis, enrolled in a pregnancy study. Each CDR3 is given with its conserved first and last residue. A D gene is named only where the DNA matches it firmly. Only part of the rows carry a size: once, few, many, or a class if the clone is expanded.

j_call d_call v_call clone_size cdr3_nt cdr3_aa
TRBJ2-2 NA TRBV7-2 NA TGTGCCAGCAGCTTAGCTAGTCCAGGGAACACCGGGGAGCTGTTTTTT CASSLASPGNTGELFF
TRBJ1-1 NA TRBV5-1 once TGCGCCAGCAGCTTGATCGTGTTGAACACTGAAGCTTTCTTT CASSLIVLNTEAFF
TRBJ1-6 TRBD1 TRBV4-2 few TGTGCCAGCACTCCGGGACAGGGGCGTACCGATTCACCCCTCCACTTT CASTPGQGRTDSPLHF
TRBJ2-1 NA TRBV5-1 NA TGCGCCAGCAGCTCTTTAGCGAGGTCCCACAATGAGCAGTTCTTC CASSSLARSHNEQFF
TRBJ1-1 NA TRBV9 few TGTGCCAGCAGCGTAGCTACAAGTAGAGCTGAGGACACTGAAGCTTTCTTT CASSVATSRAEDTEAFF
TRBJ1-3 NA TRBV5-1 NA TGCGCCAGCAGCTTGGAACAGGGAAACACCATATATTTT CASSLEQGNTIYF
TRBJ2-5 NA TRBV5-1 NA TGCGCCAGCAGCTTGGGCCGCGGGGTCCAAGAGACCCAGTACTTC CASSLGRGVQETQYF
TRBJ1-1 NA TRBV2 NA TGTGCCAGCAGTGACCCCCCCCAGAACACTGAAGCTTTCTTT CASSDPPQNTEAFF
TRBJ2-5 NA TRBV10-3 NA TGTGCCATCAGTGAGTCGACAGGCCAAGAGACCCAGTACTTC CAISESTGQETQYF
TRBJ1-3 TRBD1 TRBV19 few TGTGCCAGCAGAAGACAGGGAATATCGGCTGGAAACACCATATATTTT CASRRQGISAGNTIYF
TRBJ1-5 TRBD1 TRBV19 NA TGTGCCAGTAGTAATCTCGGCAGGGGGAGCAATCAGCCCCAGCATTTT CASSNLGRGSNQPQHF
TRBJ1-2 TRBD1 TRBV30 NA TGTGCCTGGACCTTTACAGGGGGCGGCTATGGCTACACCTTC CAWTFTGGGYGYTF
TRBJ1-2 NA TRBV29-1 NA TGCAGCGTTCGCGGGGCCTCGCTCCTTTCGTATGGCTACACCTTC CSVRGASLLSYGYTF
TRBJ1-5 TRBD1 TRBV19 NA TGTGCCAGTAGTGAAACAGGGGGCAATCAGCCCCAGCATTTT CASSETGGNQPQHF
TRBJ2-2 TRBD2 TRBV2 NA TGTGCCAGCAGGTCCCGACTAGCGGGAGGGAGGACCACCGGGGAGCTGTTTTTT CASRSRLAGGRTTGELFF
TRBJ2-5 NA TRBV5-1 NA TGCGCCAGCAGCTTGGGCGGGGCCCAAGAGACCCAGTACTTC CASSLGGAQETQYF
TRBJ1-3 NA TRBV15 NA TGTGCCACCAGCAGGTACGGACAGCAGCCTGGAAACACCATATATTTT CATSRYGQQPGNTIYF
TRBJ1-2 NA TRBV5-1 NA TGCGCCAGCAGCCCGGGTGAGGGTTCCTATGGCTACACCTTC CASSPGEGSYGYTF
TRBJ2-7 TRBD2 TRBV6-1 once TGTGCCAGCAGCAGACTAGCGGGAGACAGCGAGCAGTACTTC CASSRLAGDSEQYF
TRBJ1-2 TRBD1 TRBV4-1 NA TGCGCCAGCAGCCCAATGGACAGGGATGATGGCTACACCTTC CASSPMDRDDGYTF
TRBJ1-4 TRBD1 TRBV2 NA TGTGCCAGCAGATTTCAGGGGGCGCGTAATAATGAAAAACTGTTTTTT CASRFQGARNNEKLFF
TRBJ1-1 TRBD1 TRBV5-6 NA TGTGCCAGCAGCCTGGGGGGACAGGGCACTGAAGCTTTCTTT CASSLGGQGTEAFF
TRBJ2-1 TRBD1 TRBV5-5 NA TGTGCCAGCAGCTTAGACAGGGGGGGTTACAATGAGCAGTTCTTC CASSLDRGGYNEQFF
TRBJ2-7 NA TRBV28 NA TGTGCCAGCACCTCCGGACAGTCCTACGAGCAGTACTTC CASTSGQSYEQYF
TRBJ2-3 NA TRBV30 NA TGTGCCTGGAGTGTACTTGGCGGGGCCAGGGATACGCAGTATTTT CAWSVLGGARDTQYF
TRBJ2-7 NA TRBV19 NA TGTGCCAGTAGTATCATCAAATACGAGCAGTACTTC CASSIIKYEQYF
TRBJ2-7 TRBD2 TRBV13 NA TGTGCCAGCAGCCCCGGACTAGCGGCGGTTAAAGAGCAGTACTTC CASSPGLAAVKEQYF
TRBJ2-7 NA TRBV7-2 NA TGTGCCAGCAGCTTAAACAGGGTCTCCTACGAGCAGTACTTC CASSLNRVSYEQYF
TRBJ1-1 NA TRBV30 few TGTGCCTGGGCCCACCCCGGTAGGAACACTGAAGCTTTCTTT CAWAHPGRNTEAFF
TRBJ1-5 TRBD1 TRBV30 NA TGTGCCTGGAGCGCGACAGGGGGCAATCAGCCCCAGCATTTT CAWSATGGNQPQHF
TRBJ2-3 TRBD2 TRBV11-2 NA TGTGCCAGCAGCTTATTAGCGGGGGGCGCAAGTAGTTCAGATACGCAGTATTTT CASSLLAGGASSSDTQYF
TRBJ2-1 NA TRBV12-2 NA TGTGCAAGTCGCTTTAAGGGGAATGGGACAGGGTCGTGTGAGCAGTTCTTC CASRFKGNGTGSCEQFF
TRBJ1-1 TRBD1 TRBV27 NA TGTGCCAGCAGCCCCAGGACAGGGAACACTGAAGCTTTCTTT CASSPRTGNTEAFF
TRBJ2-2 TRBD2 TRBV5-1 NA TGCGCCAGCAGCTTGGGACGTGGGGCTAGCGGGGCCGGGGAGCTGTTTTTT CASSLGRGASGAGELFF
TRBJ2-2 TRBD2 TRBV10-3 NA TGTGCCATCAGACTCACTAGCGGGGGGAACACCGGGGAGCTGTTTTTT CAIRLTSGGNTGELFF
TRBJ2-6 NA TRBV19 once TGTGCCAGTAGTATTACAGACGCTGGGGCCAACGTCCTGACTTTC CASSITDAGANVLTF
TRBJ1-3 NA TRBV5-1 NA TGCGCCAGCAGCTTGGAGAGCTCTGGAAACACCATATATTTT CASSLESSGNTIYF
TRBJ1-2 NA TRBV6-1 NA TGTGCCAGCAGTGAAGGGCCCGCCTTAAACTATGGCTACACCTTC CASSEGPALNYGYTF
TRBJ1-3 NA TRBV5-1 once TGCGCCAGCAGCTTTGGGGAGGACGGAAACACCATATATTTT CASSFGEDGNTIYF
TRBJ2-5 NA TRBV30 NA TGTGCCTGGAACAGGGCAGAGACCCAGTACTTC CAWNRAETQYF
TRBJ2-5 NA TRBV10-3 NA TGTGCCATCAGTGCCCGAAGGGTGGGAGGAGAGACCCAGTACTTC CAISARRVGGETQYF
TRBJ1-5 NA TRBV27 NA TGTGCCAGCAGTCCAGGACAAATCAATCAGCCCCAGCATTTT CASSPGQINQPQHF
TRBJ2-7 TRBD2 TRBV14 NA TGTGCCAGCAGCCCAAGAGGGACTAGCGGGAGATGGTCCGAGACCTACGAGCAGTACTTC CASSPRGTSGRWSETYEQYF
TRBJ2-7 NA TRBV2 NA TGTGCCAGTGAGGGGGTAGGAGGACCCACCTGGGAGCAGTACTTC CASEGVGGPTWEQYF
TRBJ1-5 TRBD1 TRBV4-3 few TGCGCCTTGACAGGGGAGGTCGATAGCAATCAGCCCCAGCATTTT CALTGEVDSNQPQHF
TRBJ1-6 TRBD1 TRBV4-2 NA TGTGCCAGCAGCCAAGAGCGGACAGGGATGGTTGGTTCACCCCTCCACTTT CASSQERTGMVGSPLHF
TRBJ2-7 TRBD1 TRBV19 NA TGTGCCAGTATGACAGGGGAGAACACCTACGAGCAGTACTTC CASMTGENTYEQYF
TRBJ1-1 TRBD1 TRBV10-1 NA TGCGCCAGCAGTGACCGGACAGGGTCGAACACTGAAGCTTTCTTT CASSDRTGSNTEAFF
TRBJ1-2 NA TRBV7-9 NA TGTGCCACCAACGTAGTATTAGCGTATAGCTATGGCTACACCTTC CATNVVLAYSYGYTF
TRBJ2-7 TRBD1 TRBV18 NA TGTGCCAGCTCACCAAGGACAGGGGGCATAGGCGAGCAGTACTTC CASSPRTGGIGEQYF